This is a list of T cell receptor beta chains from one sample in a study of Ad26.COV2.S vaccination and SARS-CoV-2 variants. Sequencing was performed with immunoSEQ multiplex PCR; in TCRdb, only in-frame clones are kept and a portion is missing. The table has approximately 400,000 clones, approximately 90% seen once; the top ten hold 3.9%. The source was peripheral blood, collected after recovery from COVID-19. The receptor source for this set is a human donor who had recovered from COVID-19. The CDR3 runs from the conserved cysteine through the conserved F or W. D genes are given only for firm matches. The listing skips clone size in some rows; elsewhere it reads once, few, many or a size class.

v_call: TRBV27; j_call: TRBJ1-6; d_call: NA; clone_size: NA; cdr3_nt: TGTGCCAGCAGTTTAAGTCAGGCCGGGGGGAATTCACCCCTCCACTTT; cdr3_aa: CASSLSQAGGNSPLHF
v_call: TRBV12-3/TRBV12-4; j_call: TRBJ1-5; d_call: NA; clone_size: few; cdr3_nt: TGTGCCAGCAGTTTATATAGCAATCAGCCCCAGCATTTT; cdr3_aa: CASSLYSNQPQHF
v_call: TRBV6-2/TRBV6-3; j_call: TRBJ1-5; d_call: NA; clone_size: NA; cdr3_nt: TGTGCCAGCAGCCCCCCTGGGACGGGTCTTCAGCCCCAGCATTTT; cdr3_aa: CASSPPGTGLQPQHF
v_call: TRBV27; j_call: TRBJ2-7; d_call: NA; clone_size: NA; cdr3_nt: TGTGCCAGCAGTTTATCCGGGACACACTACGAGCAGTACTTC; cdr3_aa: CASSLSGTHYEQYF
v_call: TRBV18; j_call: TRBJ2-5; d_call: NA; clone_size: NA; cdr3_nt: TGTGCCAGCTCACTACAAGAGACCCAGTACTTC; cdr3_aa: CASSLQETQYF
v_call: TRBV5-1; j_call: TRBJ2-6; d_call: NA; clone_size: NA; cdr3_nt: TGCGCCAGCAGCTTGGAAGTACGCAGGAACTCTGGGGCCAACGTCCTGACTTTC; cdr3_aa: CASSLEVRRNSGANVLTF
v_call: TRBV6-5; j_call: TRBJ1-2; d_call: NA; clone_size: NA; cdr3_nt: TGTGCCAGCACCCCAGCAGACTTTAACTATGGCTACACCTTC; cdr3_aa: CASTPADFNYGYTF
v_call: TRBV11-2; j_call: TRBJ2-7; d_call: TRBD2; clone_size: NA; cdr3_nt: TGTGCCAGCAGCTCGGGACTAGCGGGGATCGAGCAGTACTTC; cdr3_aa: CASSSGLAGIEQYF
v_call: TRBV5-4; j_call: TRBJ2-7; d_call: NA; clone_size: NA; cdr3_nt: TGTGCCAGCAGCTTGGCCGCGGTTGTACCCTACGAGCAGTACTTC; cdr3_aa: CASSLAAVVPYEQYF
v_call: TRBV7-2; j_call: TRBJ1-5; d_call: NA; clone_size: NA; cdr3_nt: TGTGCCAGCAGCCTGAACAAGGAGGTGCAGCCCCAGCATTTT; cdr3_aa: CASSLNKEVQPQHF
v_call: TRBV25-1; j_call: TRBJ1-4; d_call: TRBD1; clone_size: few; cdr3_nt: TGTGCCAGCAGTTTCCAAAGGGACAGGAATAATGAAAAACTGTTTTTT; cdr3_aa: CASSFQRDRNNEKLFF
v_call: TRBV7-2; j_call: TRBJ2-3; d_call: TRBD2; clone_size: NA; cdr3_nt: TGTGCCAGCAGCCAGCTAGCGGGGGGCACAGATACGCAGTATTTT; cdr3_aa: CASSQLAGGTDTQYF
v_call: TRBV27; j_call: TRBJ2-7; d_call: TRBD2; clone_size: once; cdr3_nt: TGTGCCAGCAGAAGAAGCGGGGATCCCTACGAGCAGTACTTC; cdr3_aa: CASRRSGDPYEQYF
v_call: TRBV7-9; j_call: TRBJ2-6; d_call: NA; clone_size: NA; cdr3_nt: TGTGCCAGCAGCCGGGACCGCTCTGGGGCCAACGTCCTGACTTTC; cdr3_aa: CASSRDRSGANVLTF
v_call: TRBV5-1; j_call: TRBJ1-3; d_call: NA; clone_size: NA; cdr3_nt: TGCGCCAGCAGCTTCGGGCCCGTGATCTCTGGAAACACCATATATTTT; cdr3_aa: CASSFGPVISGNTIYF
v_call: TRBV27; j_call: TRBJ1-5; d_call: NA; clone_size: NA; cdr3_nt: TGTGCCAGCAAGTGGTCCAGGGATAGCAATCAGCCCCAGCATTTT; cdr3_aa: CASKWSRDSNQPQHF
v_call: TRBV11-2; j_call: TRBJ1-3; d_call: NA; clone_size: NA; cdr3_nt: TGTGCCAGCAGCTTGGGGTTTCTGGCTGGAAACACCATATATTTT; cdr3_aa: CASSLGFLAGNTIYF
v_call: TRBV4-3; j_call: TRBJ1-6; d_call: TRBD1; clone_size: few; cdr3_nt: TGCGCCAGCAGCCGCTCGACAGGGAATAATTCACCCCTCCACTTT; cdr3_aa: CASSRSTGNNSPLHF
v_call: TRBV3-1/TRBV3-2; j_call: TRBJ1-1; d_call: NA; clone_size: NA; cdr3_nt: TGTGCCAGCAGCCAAGATGCGAACACTGAAGCTTTCTTT; cdr3_aa: CASSQDANTEAFF
v_call: TRBV14; j_call: TRBJ1-2; d_call: NA; clone_size: NA; cdr3_nt: TGTGCCAGCAGCCAGATTAAGGGGCGTAGAGGCTACACCTTC; cdr3_aa: CASSQIKGRRGYTF
v_call: TRBV29-1; j_call: TRBJ2-7; d_call: TRBD1; clone_size: NA; cdr3_nt: TGCAGCGTAAAAACAGGGGAGTTTTACGAGCAGTACTTC; cdr3_aa: CSVKTGEFYEQYF
v_call: TRBV3-1/TRBV3-2; j_call: TRBJ1-5; d_call: TRBD1; clone_size: NA; cdr3_nt: TGTGCCAGCAGCCAAAGCAGTCTACAGGGGGCCAGCAATCAGCCCCAGCATTTT; cdr3_aa: CASSQSSLQGASNQPQHF
v_call: TRBV24-1; j_call: TRBJ2-1; d_call: NA; clone_size: NA; cdr3_nt: TGTGCCACCAGTGACCCCGGCAGGGGCAATGAGCAGTTCTTC; cdr3_aa: CATSDPGRGNEQFF
v_call: TRBV13; j_call: TRBJ2-3; d_call: NA; clone_size: NA; cdr3_nt: TGTGCCAGCAGCTTTCTGGGGGCCGCAGATACGCAGTATTTT; cdr3_aa: CASSFLGAADTQYF
v_call: TRBV27; j_call: TRBJ2-7; d_call: TRBD1; clone_size: NA; cdr3_nt: TGTGCCAGCACCGGGACAGGGCCGGACGAGCAGTACTTC; cdr3_aa: CASTGTGPDEQYF
v_call: TRBV29-1; j_call: TRBJ2-3; d_call: NA; clone_size: NA; cdr3_nt: TGCAGCGTTGGAATGGGCTCTAGCACAGATACGCAGTATTTT; cdr3_aa: CSVGMGSSTDTQYF
v_call: TRBV6-5; j_call: TRBJ1-3; d_call: TRBD1; clone_size: NA; cdr3_nt: TGTGCCAGCAGAAGGGACAGGGAGACTGGAAACACCATATATTTT; cdr3_aa: CASRRDRETGNTIYF
v_call: TRBV6-5; j_call: TRBJ2-1; d_call: NA; clone_size: NA; cdr3_nt: TGTGCCAGCACCGGTTCACGTTACAATGAGCAGTTCTTC; cdr3_aa: CASTGSRYNEQFF
v_call: TRBV24-1; j_call: TRBJ2-1; d_call: NA; clone_size: once; cdr3_nt: TGTGCCACCAGTGAAGGGACCTATGACTACAATGAGCAGTTCTTC; cdr3_aa: CATSEGTYDYNEQFF
v_call: TRBV19; j_call: TRBJ1-1; d_call: TRBD1; clone_size: NA; cdr3_nt: TGTGCCAGTAGTCCGGGGGACAGGTATAACACTGAAGCTTTCTTT; cdr3_aa: CASSPGDRYNTEAFF
v_call: TRBV12-3/TRBV12-4; j_call: TRBJ2-5; d_call: NA; clone_size: NA; cdr3_nt: TGTGCCAGCATGAAGATGGGAGAGACCCAGTACTTC; cdr3_aa: CASMKMGETQYF
v_call: TRBV5-1; j_call: TRBJ2-2; d_call: TRBD1; clone_size: once; cdr3_nt: TGCGCCAGCAGCGACGGACAGGGCTTGGCCGGGGAGCTGTTTTTT; cdr3_aa: CASSDGQGLAGELFF
v_call: TRBV9; j_call: TRBJ1-2; d_call: NA; clone_size: NA; cdr3_nt: TGTGCCAGCAGCGTAGCAGGGTGGTACACCTTC; cdr3_aa: CASSVAGWYTF
v_call: TRBV7-9; j_call: TRBJ2-2; d_call: TRBD1; clone_size: NA; cdr3_nt: TGTGCCAGCCCCCGGACAGGGGGCGCGGAGCTGTTTTTT; cdr3_aa: CASPRTGGAELFF
v_call: TRBV21-1; j_call: TRBJ1-2; d_call: NA; clone_size: NA; cdr3_nt: TGTGCCAGCAGCAGAGCGACAGGGCGGACGGGTGGCTACACCTTC; cdr3_aa: CASSRATGRTGGYTF